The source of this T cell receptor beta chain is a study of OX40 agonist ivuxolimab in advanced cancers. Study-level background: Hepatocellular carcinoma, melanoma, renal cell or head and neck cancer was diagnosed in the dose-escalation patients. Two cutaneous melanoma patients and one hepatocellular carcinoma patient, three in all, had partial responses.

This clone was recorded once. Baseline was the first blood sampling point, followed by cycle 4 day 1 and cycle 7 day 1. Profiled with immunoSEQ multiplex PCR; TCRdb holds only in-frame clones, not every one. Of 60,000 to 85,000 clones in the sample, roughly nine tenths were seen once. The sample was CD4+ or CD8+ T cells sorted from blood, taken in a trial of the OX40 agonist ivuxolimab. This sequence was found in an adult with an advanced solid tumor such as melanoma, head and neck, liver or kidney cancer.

DNA for the CDR3: TGTGCCAGCAGCGACAGGGAGGGGACAGATACGCAGTATTTT. This sequence encodes CASSDREGTDTQYF. The V and J genes are TRBV2 and TRBJ2-3, with D tentatively TRBD1 or TRBD2 (7 bases each). The CDR3 has 14 residues. The V gene lost 6 bases and the J gene lost 3 bases, with 13 bases spanning the gap. Germline V gene lookup returns CDR1 SNHLY and CDR2 FYNNEI.